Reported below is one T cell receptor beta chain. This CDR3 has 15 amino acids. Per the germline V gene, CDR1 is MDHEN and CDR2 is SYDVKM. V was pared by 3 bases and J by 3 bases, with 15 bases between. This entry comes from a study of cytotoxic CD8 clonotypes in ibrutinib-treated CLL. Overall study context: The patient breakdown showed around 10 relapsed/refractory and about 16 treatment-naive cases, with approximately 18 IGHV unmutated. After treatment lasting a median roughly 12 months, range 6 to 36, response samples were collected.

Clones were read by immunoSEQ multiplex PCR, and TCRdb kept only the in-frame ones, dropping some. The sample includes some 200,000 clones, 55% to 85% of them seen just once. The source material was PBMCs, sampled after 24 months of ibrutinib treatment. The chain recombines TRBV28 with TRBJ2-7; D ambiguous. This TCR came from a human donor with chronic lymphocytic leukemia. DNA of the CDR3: TGTGCCAGCAGTTTTGCGTCAAATATCGGCTACGAGCAGTACTTC. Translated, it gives CASSFASNIGYEQYF.